A single sample gave rise to the 27 T cell receptor beta chains below, sequenced in a study of shared clonotypes between healthy human individuals. Produced via immunoSEQ multiplex PCR; TCRdb's table is partial and in-frame only. The sample shows under 600,000 clones, around 95% of them seen only once. The sample comprised naive CD4+ T cells sorted from blood. Regarding subset: CD45RA+ positively selected. The receptors stem from a woman aged 30 to 39 in good health.

This clone was recorded once. DNA of the CDR3: TGTGCCAGCAGCCAAGATTGGGGCAATGAGCAGTTCTTC. Encoded protein: CASSQDWGNEQFF. This chain uses TRBV14 with TRBJ2-1; D remains ambiguous. Germline CDR1 reads SGHDN; CDR2 reads FVKESK. The CDR3 consists of 13 residues. Trimming stripped 0 bases from V and 6 bases from J, with 6 bases between.

The chain uses TRBV11-2 and TRBJ2-2; unclear D gene. V was pared by 0 bases and J by 8 bases, with 10 bases between. This CDR3 comprises 14 residues. In germline, CDR1 is SGHAT, CDR2 FQNNGV. CDR3 loop: CASSLELVGGELFF. DNA of the CDR3: TGTGCCAGCAGCTTAGAGTTGGTAGGGGGGGAGCTGTTTTTT. Filled out from reference TRBV11-2 and TRBJ2-2, the complete variable domain reads EAGVAQSPRYKIIEKRQSVAFWCNPISGHATLYWYQQILGQGPKLLIQFQNNGVVDDSQLPKDRFSAERLKGVDSTLKIQPAKLEDSAVYLCASSLELVGGELFFGEGSRLTVL.

The rearrangement joins TRBV18 to TRBJ2-6; a weak D match, TRBD2 (6 bases). The ends were cut back, 2 bases at V and 2 bases at J, with 10 bases in the middle. The CDR3 runs to 16 residues. Germline V gene data show CDR1 as KGHSH and CDR2 as LQKENI. CDR3 bases: TGTGCCAGCTCACCAGGGGAGGTTCCTGGGGCCAACGTCCTGACTTTC. Its translation is CASSPGEVPGANVLTF.

This chain connects TRBV28 to TRBJ1-2, with 8 bases matching TRBD1. The junction had 10 bases not matched to a gene; V was cut back by 7 bases and J by 6 bases. The CDR3 totals 14 residues. Germline lookup yields CDR1 MDHEN and CDR2 SYDVKM. Written as DNA, the CDR3 is TGTGCCAGCATTACAGGGGGGCAAAGTAATGGCTACACCTTC. Translation gives CASITGGQSNGYTF.

The V and J genes are TRBV6-5 and TRBJ2-1, with D perhaps matching TRBD1 (6 bases). V gave up 0 bases and J gave up 1 base, with 10 bases separating them. Germline V gives CDR1 MNHEY, CDR2 SVGAGI. This CDR3 spans 16 amino acids. The CDR3 is CASSYSSRGSYNEQFF. CDR3 DNA sequence: TGTGCCAGCAGTTACTCGAGCAGGGGATCCTACAATGAGCAGTTCTTC.

V is TRBV6-4 and J is TRBJ1-1, with D uncertain. The CDR3 is 14 amino acids. Germline-derived CDR1 and CDR2 are MRHNA and SNTAGT. With 5 bases removed from V and 4 bases from J, the gap between germline ends came to 14 bases. DNA of the CDR3: TGTGCCAGCAGTTACCACCCCGGGAGCACTGAAGCTTTCTTT. Translating gives CASSYHPGSTEAFF.

V is TRBV4-1 and J is TRBJ2-7, with 13 bases identical to TRBD2. The CDR3 runs to 17 residues. After removal of 0 bases from V and 7 bases from J, the junction contained 9 bases not matched to a gene. Germline V gives CDR1 MGHRA, CDR2 YSYEKL. The CDR3 bases are TGCGCCAGCAGCCAAGATTTAACTAGCGGGAGGGCCCATGAGCAGTACTTC. This gives the protein CASSQDLTSGRAHEQYF.

The genes are TRBV6-5 and TRBJ1-2; the D is unclear. CDR1 and CDR2 from the germline V gene are MNHEY and SVGAGI. The V end lost 9 bases, the J end lost 4 bases, and 15 bases lay between the germline ends. CDR3 length: 13 residues. CDR3 nucleotides: TGTGCCAGTTCACTAGACATCTCCTATGGCTACACCTTC. As protein: CASSLDISYGYTF.

The chain combines TRBV11-2 with TRBJ2-2, with D hard to call. This CDR3 has 13 residues. Between the trimmed V and J ends, which lost 8 bases and 2 bases, there was a span of 9 bases. Germline CDR1 reads SGHAT; CDR2 reads FQNNGV. The CDR3 DNA reads as TGTGCCAGCGAAGGACCCAACACCGGGGAGCTGTTTTTT. Amino acids: CASEGPNTGELFF.

This chain connects TRBV28 to TRBJ2-1; D uncertain. The CDR3 spans 13 residues. The germline CDR1 and CDR2 sequences are MDHEN and SYDVKM. V lost 5 bases and J 7 bases, leaving 12 bases between the germline ends. The CDR3 is CASSPHAWNEQFF. In nucleotides, the CDR3 is TGTGCCAGCAGTCCCCACGCGTGGAATGAGCAGTTCTTC. Filled out from reference TRBV28 and TRBJ2-1, the complete variable domain reads DVKVTQSSRYLVKRTGEKVFLECVQDMDHENMFWYRQDPGLGLRLIYFSYDVKMKEKGDIPEGYSVSREKKERFSLILESASTNQTSMYLCASSPHAWNEQFFGPGTRLTVL.

J is TRBJ1-5 and V is TRBV23-1, with a weak D call TRBD1 (6 bases). Being an ORF, TRBV23-1 has a function that is uncertain. CDR3 length: 17 amino acids. Trimming stripped 6 bases from V and 4 bases from J, with 22 bases between. CDR3 region: CASSPVTGKLYNQPQHF. CDR3 sequence (DNA): TGCGCCAGCAGCCCAGTCACAGGGAAGTTGTATAATCAGCCCCAGCATTTT.

The genes are TRBV6-1 and TRBJ1-1; D perhaps matches TRBD1 (6 bases). Per germline, CDR1 MNHNS and CDR2 SASEGT. Trimming stripped 1 base from V and 6 bases from J, with 15 bases between. The CDR3 is made up of 15 amino acids. The DNA for the CDR3 is TGTGCCAGCAGTGAAGGCGCAGGGGCAAGACCTGAAGCTTTCTTT. It translates to CASSEGAGARPEAFF.

This rearrangement joins TRBV6-1 to TRBJ1-4; tentatively, D is TRBD1 (5 bases). The V gene lost 1 base and the J gene lost 3 bases, with 18 bases spanning the gap. The V gene's germline CDR1 is MNHNS and CDR2 SASEGT. The length of the CDR3 is 18 residues. The CDR3 DNA reads as TGTGCCAGCAGTGAAGGCAGAGGGGTGAGGGCGCCTAATGAAAAACTGTTTTTT. Its translation is CASSEGRGVRAPNEKLFF.

This chain uses TRBV28 with TRBJ2-7, with no clear D. The germline V gene encodes CDR1 MDHEN and CDR2 SYDVKM. The CDR3 loop spans 14 amino acids. The V end was cut by 4 bases, the J end by 6 bases, with 16 bases between. For the CDR3, the DNA is TGTGCCAGCAGTTCCCAGGTGGGGATCTCCGAGCAGTACTTC. It codes for CASSSQVGISEQYF.

The chain links TRBV7-6 to TRBJ2-1; D is perhaps TRBD1 or TRBD2 (5 bases each). Germline CDR1 SGHVS, CDR2 FNYEAQ. The CDR3 spans 15 residues. The V end was cut by 4 bases, the J end by 5 bases, with 15 bases between. CDR3 sequence: CASSWSRDPNNEQFF. The CDR3, as DNA: TGTGCCAGCAGCTGGTCCCGGGACCCAAACAATGAGCAGTTCTTC. The whole variable domain, remainder taken from reference TRBV7-6 and TRBJ2-1, is GAGVSQSPRYKVTKRGQDVALRCDPISGHVSLYWYRQALGQGPEFLTYFNYEAQQDKSGLPNDRFSAERPEGSISTLTIQRTEQRDSAMYRCASSWSRDPNNEQFFGPGTRLTVL.

The chain employs TRBV2 and TRBJ2-3; 14 bases align to TRBD2. J was trimmed by 9 bases and V by 6 bases; bases with no gene match: 8. Germline assignment: CDR1 SNHLY and CDR2 FYNNEI. The CDR3 contains 15 residues. CDR3 coding DNA: TGTGCCAGCAGGAAGACTAGCGGGGGGGGCGGCACGCAGTATTTT. Residues: CASRKTSGGGGTQYF.

The chain employs TRBV6-5 and TRBJ2-1; a weak D match, TRBD1 (6 bases). CDR3 length: 14 amino acids. Looked up from germline, CDR1 is MNHEY and CDR2 is SVGAGI. V was clipped by 4 bases and J by 7 bases, with 14 bases between them. The CDR3 region is CASSSPRGSNEQFF. Here the CDR3 DNA reads TGTGCCAGCAGTTCCCCCAGGGGATCGAATGAGCAGTTCTTC.

The chain joins TRBV5-1 to TRBJ2-1; tentatively, D is TRBD2 (6 bases). CDR1 and CDR2 from the germline V gene are SGHRS and YFSETQ. The CDR3 contains 15 residues. Trimming shortened V by 4 bases and J by 4 bases, and 15 bases separated the two germline ends. The CDR3 is CASSQDYSGYNEQFF. Written as DNA, the CDR3 is TGCGCCAGCAGCCAGGACTATTCCGGATACAATGAGCAGTTCTTC.

The V gene is TRBV28, the J gene TRBJ2-2; D might be TRBD1 (5 bases). This CDR3 comprises 16 residues. The V and J ends lost 3 bases and 0 bases respectively, with 11 bases between them. Germline V lookup: CDR1 MDHEN, CDR2 SYDVKM. The chain's CDR3 is CASSFPTVANTGELFF. As DNA, the CDR3 is TGTGCCAGCAGTTTTCCGACAGTTGCGAACACCGGGGAGCTGTTTTTT.

J is TRBJ1-1 and V is TRBV5-1, with D possibly being TRBD1 (6 bases). Trimming stripped 2 bases from V and 4 bases from J, with 15 bases between. The CDR3 extends over 15 amino acids. In germline, CDR1 is SGHRS, CDR2 YFSETQ. CDR3 protein: CASSLAGELVTEAFF. CDR3 bases: TGCGCCAGCAGCTTAGCAGGGGAGTTAGTCACTGAAGCTTTCTTT.

The chain uses TRBV6-5 and TRBJ1-2; possible D gene TRBD1, 6 bases. CDR3 length: 15 amino acids. The V and J ends lost 6 bases and 4 bases respectively, with 18 bases between them. Germline lookup yields CDR1 MNHEY and CDR2 SVGAGI. In DNA, the CDR3 is TGTGCCAGCAGACCAAGGGGGTTGGCGGTCTATGGCTACACCTTC. It specifies CASRPRGLAVYGYTF.

This chain connects TRBV19 to TRBJ2-3; TRBD2 is a possible D gene (6 bases). The CDR3 runs to 12 residues. Trimming left V 7 bases short and J 1 base short, with 6 bases between. Germline CDR1 LNHDA, CDR2 SQIVND (reference sequence). This CDR3 reads CASTGGTDTQYF. CDR3 DNA sequence: TGTGCCAGTACGGGGGGCACAGATACGCAGTATTTT.

This sequence joins TRBV7-8 and TRBJ2-5, with 12 bases matching TRBD1. The assigned J gene may be wrong: the sequence end matches TRBJ2-7 better. The CDR3 has 17 amino acids. Germline V gene lookup returns CDR1 SGHVS and CDR2 FQNEAQ. The CDR3, as DNA: TGTGCCAGCAGCTTAGAGGGGTCCGGGACAGGGGGCGACGAGCAGTACTTC. This gives the protein CASSLEGSGTGGDEQYF.

This chain links TRBV19 with TRBJ2-3; perhaps TRBD2 as D (6 bases). The CDR3 has 13 amino acids. The germline V gene encodes CDR1 LNHDA and CDR2 SQIVND (reference sequence). V lost 6 bases and J 11 bases, leaving 18 bases between the germline ends. The CDR3 DNA reads TGTGCCAGTAGAAGGGGATCTAGCGCCAAGCAGTATTTT. It translates to CASRRGSSAKQYF.

This chain joins TRBV5-1 and TRBJ2-5; D may be TRBD2 (6 bases). Germline CDR1 and CDR2: SGHRS and YFSETQ. There are 13 residues in the CDR3. Trimming cost V 0 bases and J 11 bases, with 14 bases left between them. CDR3 sequence reads: CASSLGTGGEQYF. In DNA, the CDR3 is TGCGCCAGCAGCTTGGGGACGGGCGGGGAGCAGTACTTC.

The chain is built from TRBV5-1 and TRBJ2-7; 8 nucleotides match TRBD1. The CDR3 runs to 15 residues. Germline CDR1 is SGHRS and CDR2 is YFSETQ. Losses at the gene ends were 5 bases for V and 5 bases for J; bases not matched to a gene: 12. The CDR3 region is CASRRGQGWMNEQYF. The CDR3 region has the DNA TGCGCCAGCAGACGTGGACAGGGCTGGATGAACGAGCAGTACTTC.

The rearrangement links TRBV2 to TRBJ1-1; TRBD1 might be the D (6 bases). The V end was cut by 7 bases, the J end by 0 bases, with 9 bases between. There are 13 residues in the CDR3. CDR1 is SNHLY, CDR2 FYNNEI, per germline. In DNA, the CDR3 is TGTGCCAGCATCAAGGGGGTGAACACTGAAGCTTTCTTT. Translated: CASIKGVNTEAFF.